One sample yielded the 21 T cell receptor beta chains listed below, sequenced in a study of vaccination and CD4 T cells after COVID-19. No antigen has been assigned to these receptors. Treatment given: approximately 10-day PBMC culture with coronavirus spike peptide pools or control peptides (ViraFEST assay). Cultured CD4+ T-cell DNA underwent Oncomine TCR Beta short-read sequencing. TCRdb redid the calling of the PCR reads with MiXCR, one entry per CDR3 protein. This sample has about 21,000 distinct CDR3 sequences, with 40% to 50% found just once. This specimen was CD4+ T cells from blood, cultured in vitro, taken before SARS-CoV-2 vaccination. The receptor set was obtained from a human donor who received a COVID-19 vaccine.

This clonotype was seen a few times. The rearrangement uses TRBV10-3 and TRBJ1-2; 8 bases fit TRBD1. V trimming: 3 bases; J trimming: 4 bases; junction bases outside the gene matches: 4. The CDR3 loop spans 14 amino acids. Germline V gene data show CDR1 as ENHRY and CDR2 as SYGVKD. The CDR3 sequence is CAISEGQGAYGYTF. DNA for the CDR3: TGTGCCATCAGTGAAGGGCAGGGGGCCTATGGCTACACCTTC.

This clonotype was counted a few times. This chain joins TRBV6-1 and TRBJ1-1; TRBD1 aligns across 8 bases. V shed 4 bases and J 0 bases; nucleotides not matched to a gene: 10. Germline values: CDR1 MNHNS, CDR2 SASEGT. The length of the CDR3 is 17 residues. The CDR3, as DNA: TGTGCCAGCAGTGGGGACACGGACAGGGCAATGAACACTGAAGCTTTCTTT. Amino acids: CASSGDTDRAMNTEAFF.

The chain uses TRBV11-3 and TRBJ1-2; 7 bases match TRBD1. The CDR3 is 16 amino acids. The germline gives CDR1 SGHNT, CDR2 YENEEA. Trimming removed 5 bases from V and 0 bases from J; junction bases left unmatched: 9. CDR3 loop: CASSLGQERANYGYTF. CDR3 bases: TGTGCCAGCAGCCTCGGACAGGAACGAGCTAACTATGGCTACACCTTC.

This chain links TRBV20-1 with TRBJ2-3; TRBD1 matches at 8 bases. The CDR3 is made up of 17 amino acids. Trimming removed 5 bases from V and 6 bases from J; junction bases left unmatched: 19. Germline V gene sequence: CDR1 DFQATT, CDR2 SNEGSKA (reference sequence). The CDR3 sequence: CSAESPSGQGAGDTQYF. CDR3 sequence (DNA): TGCAGTGCTGAGTCTCCGTCGGGGCAGGGGGCGGGGGATACGCAGTATTTT.

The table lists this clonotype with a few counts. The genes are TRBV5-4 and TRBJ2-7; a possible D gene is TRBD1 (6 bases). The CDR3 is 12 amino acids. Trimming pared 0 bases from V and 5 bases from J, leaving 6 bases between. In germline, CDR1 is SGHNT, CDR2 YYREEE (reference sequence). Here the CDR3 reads CASSLDRDEQYF. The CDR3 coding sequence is TGTGCCAGCAGCTTGGACAGGGACGAGCAGTACTTC.

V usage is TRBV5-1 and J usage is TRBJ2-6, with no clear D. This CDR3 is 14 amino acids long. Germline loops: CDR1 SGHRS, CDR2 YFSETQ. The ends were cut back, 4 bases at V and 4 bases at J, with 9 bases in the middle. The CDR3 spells CASSPLSGANVLTF. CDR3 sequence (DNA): TGCGCCAGCAGCCCCCTGTCCGGGGCCAACGTCCTGACTTTC.

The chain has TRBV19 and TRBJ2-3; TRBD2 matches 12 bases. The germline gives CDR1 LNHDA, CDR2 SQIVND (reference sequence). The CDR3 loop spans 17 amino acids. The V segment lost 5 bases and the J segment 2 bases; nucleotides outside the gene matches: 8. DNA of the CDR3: TGTGCCAGTAGTTCCCCTACTAGCGGGGGGTCCACAGATACGCAGTATTTT. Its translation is CASSSPTSGGSTDTQYF.

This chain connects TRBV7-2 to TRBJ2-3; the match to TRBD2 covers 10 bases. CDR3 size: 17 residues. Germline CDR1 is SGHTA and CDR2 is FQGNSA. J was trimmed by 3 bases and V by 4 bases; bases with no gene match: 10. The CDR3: CASSWGSGGPGTDTQYF. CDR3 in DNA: TGTGCCAGCAGCTGGGGTAGCGGGGGGCCGGGTACAGATACGCAGTATTTT.

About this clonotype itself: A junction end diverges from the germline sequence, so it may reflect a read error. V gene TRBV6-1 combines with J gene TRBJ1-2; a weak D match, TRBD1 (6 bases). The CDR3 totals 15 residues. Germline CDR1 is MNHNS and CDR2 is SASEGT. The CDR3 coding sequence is TGTGCCAGCAAGAGGGGCAGGGGAGCTAACTATGGCCACACCTTC. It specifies CASKRGRGANYGHTF.

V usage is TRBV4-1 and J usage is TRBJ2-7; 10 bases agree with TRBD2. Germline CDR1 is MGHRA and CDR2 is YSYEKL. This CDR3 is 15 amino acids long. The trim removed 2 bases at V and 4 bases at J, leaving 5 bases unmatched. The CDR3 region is CASSQRLAGRYEQYF. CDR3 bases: TGCGCCAGCAGCCAACGACTAGCGGGCCGGTACGAGCAGTACTTC.

The CDR3 DNA follows: TGTGCCAGCAGTGAGGGGGCCGGGTTCAATCAGCCCCAGCATTTT. Translation: CASSEGAGFNQPQHF. The chain couples TRBV2 to TRBJ1-5; TRBD1 might be the D (6 bases). The CDR3 is 15 residues long. Trimming stripped 3 bases from V and 3 bases from J, with 12 bases between. Germline CDR1 reads SNHLY; CDR2 reads FYNNEI.

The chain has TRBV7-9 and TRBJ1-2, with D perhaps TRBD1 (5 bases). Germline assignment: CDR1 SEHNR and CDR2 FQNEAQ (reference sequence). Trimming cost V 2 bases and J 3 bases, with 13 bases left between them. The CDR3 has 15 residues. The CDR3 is CASSLLSRVDYGYTF. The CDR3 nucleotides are TGTGCCAGCAGCTTATTGAGCAGGGTGGACTATGGCTACACCTTC.

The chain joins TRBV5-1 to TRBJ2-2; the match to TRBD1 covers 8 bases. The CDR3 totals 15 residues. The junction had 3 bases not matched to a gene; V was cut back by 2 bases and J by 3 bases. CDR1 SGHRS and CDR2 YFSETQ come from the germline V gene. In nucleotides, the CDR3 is TGCGCCAGCAGCTTCGCAGGGGGCGACACCGGGGAGCTGTTTTTT. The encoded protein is CASSFAGGDTGELFF.

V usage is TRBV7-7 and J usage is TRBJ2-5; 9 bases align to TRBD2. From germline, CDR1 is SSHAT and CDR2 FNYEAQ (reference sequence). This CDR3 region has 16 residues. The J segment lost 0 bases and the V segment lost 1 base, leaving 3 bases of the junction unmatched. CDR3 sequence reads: CASSLGLAGDQETQYF. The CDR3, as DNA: TGTGCCAGCAGCTTAGGATTAGCGGGGGACCAAGAGACCCAGTACTTC.

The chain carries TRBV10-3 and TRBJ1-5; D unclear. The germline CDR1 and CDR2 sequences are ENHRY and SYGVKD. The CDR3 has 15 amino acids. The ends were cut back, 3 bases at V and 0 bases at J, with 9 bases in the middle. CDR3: CAISDSPHSNQPQHF. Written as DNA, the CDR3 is TGTGCCATCAGTGACAGTCCCCATAGCAATCAGCCCCAGCATTTT.

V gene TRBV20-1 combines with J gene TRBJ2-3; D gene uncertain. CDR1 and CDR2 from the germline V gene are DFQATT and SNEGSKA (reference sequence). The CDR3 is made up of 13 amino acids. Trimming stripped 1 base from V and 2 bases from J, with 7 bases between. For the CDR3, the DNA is TGCAGTGCTAGAGTAACCAACACAGATACGCAGTATTTT. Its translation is CSARVTNTDTQYF.

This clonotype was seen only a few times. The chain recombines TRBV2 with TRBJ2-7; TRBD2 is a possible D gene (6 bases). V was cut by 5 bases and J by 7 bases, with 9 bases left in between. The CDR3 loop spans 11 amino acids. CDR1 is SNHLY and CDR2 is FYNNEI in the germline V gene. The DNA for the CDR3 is TGTGCCAGCAGTTACGCGGGGGAGCAGTACTTC. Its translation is CASSYAGEQYF. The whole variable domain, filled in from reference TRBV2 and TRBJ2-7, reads EPEVTQTPSHQVTQMGQEVILRCVPISNHLYFYWYRQILGQKVEFLVSFYNNEISEKSEIFDDQFSVERPDGSNFTLKIRSTKLEDSAMYFCASSYAGEQYFGPGTRLTVT.

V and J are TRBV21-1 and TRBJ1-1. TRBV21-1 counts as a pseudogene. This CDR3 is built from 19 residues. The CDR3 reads CASSKVGYRRGLWSTEAFF. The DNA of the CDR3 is TGTGCCAGCAGCAAAGTTGGGTATCGGAGGGGCCTGTGGAGCACTGAAGCTTTCTTT.

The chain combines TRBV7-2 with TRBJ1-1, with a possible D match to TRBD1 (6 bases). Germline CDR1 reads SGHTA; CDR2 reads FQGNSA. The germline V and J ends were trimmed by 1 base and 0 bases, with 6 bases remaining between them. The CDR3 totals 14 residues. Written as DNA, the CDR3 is TGTGCCAGCAGCTTAGGGACAGTGAACACTGAAGCTTTCTTT. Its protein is CASSLGTVNTEAFF. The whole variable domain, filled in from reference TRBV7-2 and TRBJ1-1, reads GAGVSQSPSNKVTEKGKDVELRCDPISGHTALYWYRQSLGQGLEFLIYFQGNSAPDKSGLPSDRFSAERTGGSVSTLTIQRTQQEDSAVYLCASSLGTVNTEAFFGQGTRLTVV.

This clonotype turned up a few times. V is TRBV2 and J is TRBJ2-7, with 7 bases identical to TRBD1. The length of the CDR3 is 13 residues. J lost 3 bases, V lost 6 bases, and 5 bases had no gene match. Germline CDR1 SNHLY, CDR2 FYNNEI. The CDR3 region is CASRGPGGYEQYF. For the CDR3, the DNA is TGTGCCAGCAGGGGGCCAGGGGGCTACGAGCAGTACTTC.

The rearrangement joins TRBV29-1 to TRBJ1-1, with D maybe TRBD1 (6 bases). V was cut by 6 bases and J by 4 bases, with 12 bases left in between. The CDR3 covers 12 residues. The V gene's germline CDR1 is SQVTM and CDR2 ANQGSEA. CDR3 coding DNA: TGCAGCGTGCAGACAGGTTTCACTGAAGCTTTCTTT. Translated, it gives CSVQTGFTEAFF.